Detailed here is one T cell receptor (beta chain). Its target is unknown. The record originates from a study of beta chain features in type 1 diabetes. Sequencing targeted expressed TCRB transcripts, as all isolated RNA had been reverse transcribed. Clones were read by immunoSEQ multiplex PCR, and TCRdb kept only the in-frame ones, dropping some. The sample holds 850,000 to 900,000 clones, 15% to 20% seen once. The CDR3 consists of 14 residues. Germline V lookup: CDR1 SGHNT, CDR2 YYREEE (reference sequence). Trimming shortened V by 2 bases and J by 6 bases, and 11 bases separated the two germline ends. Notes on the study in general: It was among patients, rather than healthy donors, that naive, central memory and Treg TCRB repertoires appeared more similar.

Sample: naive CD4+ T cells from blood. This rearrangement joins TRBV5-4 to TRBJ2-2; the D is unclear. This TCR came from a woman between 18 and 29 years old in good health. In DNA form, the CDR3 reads TGTGCCAGCAGCTTAGACCCTCCGGCCGGGGAGCTGTTTTTT. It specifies CASSLDPPAGELFF.